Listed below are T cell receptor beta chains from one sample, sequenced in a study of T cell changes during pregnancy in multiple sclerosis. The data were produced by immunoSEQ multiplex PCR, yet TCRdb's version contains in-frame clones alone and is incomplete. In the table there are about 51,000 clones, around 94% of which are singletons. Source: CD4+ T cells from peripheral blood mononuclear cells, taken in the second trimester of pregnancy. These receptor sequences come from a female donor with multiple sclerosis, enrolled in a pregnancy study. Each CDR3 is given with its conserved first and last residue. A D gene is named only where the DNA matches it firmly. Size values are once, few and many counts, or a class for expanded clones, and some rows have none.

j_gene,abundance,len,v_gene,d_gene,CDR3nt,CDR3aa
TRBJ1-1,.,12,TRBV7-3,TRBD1,TGTGCCAGCAGCCAGGGGGCTGCTGAAGCTTTCTTT,CASSQGAAEAFF
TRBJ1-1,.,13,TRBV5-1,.,TGCGCCAGCAGCATTACAGGGCGGACTGAAGCTTTCTTT,CASSITGRTEAFF
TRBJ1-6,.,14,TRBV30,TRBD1,TGTGCCTGGAGTAGGCTACAGGGGATTTCACCCCTCCACTTT,CAWSRLQGISPLHF
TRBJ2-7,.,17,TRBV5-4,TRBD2,TGTGCCAGCAGCTTGGAGTTTTTAGCGGGGGGGCTCAGGGAGCAGTACTTC,CASSLEFLAGGLREQYF
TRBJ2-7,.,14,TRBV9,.,TGTGCCAGCAGCGTAGCCCCAGGGGCGTCCGAGCAGTACTTC,CASSVAPGASEQYF
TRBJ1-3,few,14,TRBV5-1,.,TGCGCCAGCAGATTGGCCGGGTTAGGAAACACCATATATTTT,CASRLAGLGNTIYF
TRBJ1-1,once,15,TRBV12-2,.,TGTGCAAGTGCTGGGGTGAGTGGGGAGGACACTGAAGCTTTCTTT,CASAGVSGEDTEAFF
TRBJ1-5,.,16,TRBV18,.,TGTGCCAGCTCACCCTTTCATGGGCAGGCGAATCAGCCCCAGCATTTT,CASSPFHGQANQPQHF
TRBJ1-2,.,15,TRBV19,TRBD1,TGTGCCAGTAGTATGATGACAGGGATTTCCCTTGGCTACACCTTC,CASSMMTGISLGYTF
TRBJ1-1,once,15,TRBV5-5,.,TGTGCCAGCAGCTTGGCGTGGTTGGCGAACACTGAAGCTTTCTTT,CASSLAWLANTEAFF
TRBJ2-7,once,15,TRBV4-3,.,TGCGCCAGCAGCCAAGATCGGGCTAGCAGCCACGAGCAGTACTTC,CASSQDRASSHEQYF
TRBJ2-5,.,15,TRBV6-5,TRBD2,TGTGCCAGCAAGGGAAGCGGGGTGAGGCAAGAGACCCAGTACTTC,CASKGSGVRQETQYF
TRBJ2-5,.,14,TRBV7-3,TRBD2,TGTGCCAGCAGCCGACACGGGGGGGCAGAGACCCAGTACTTC,CASSRHGGAETQYF
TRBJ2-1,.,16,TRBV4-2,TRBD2,TGTGCCAGCAGCCAAAAACTAGCGGGGGGGCCCTGGGAGCAGTTCTTC,CASSQKLAGGPWEQFF
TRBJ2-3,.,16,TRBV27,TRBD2,TGTGCCAGCCGGAAATTCGGGGGGGTCCGCACAGATACGCAGTATTTT,CASRKFGGVRTDTQYF
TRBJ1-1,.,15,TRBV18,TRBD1,TGTGCCAGCTCACCAGGGGGCCAGGGGGTTACTGAAGCTTTCTTT,CASSPGGQGVTEAFF
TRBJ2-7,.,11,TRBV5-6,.,TGTGCCAGCAGCGTTTACTACGAGCAGTACTTC,CASSVYYEQYF
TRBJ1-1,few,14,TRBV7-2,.,TGTGCCAGCAGCCCCCGGCGGGTGAACACTGAAGCTTTCTTT,CASSPRRVNTEAFF
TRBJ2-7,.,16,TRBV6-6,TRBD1,TGTGCCAGAGACCCGCCTGGCGACAGGGGCTCCTACGAGCAGTACTTC,CARDPPGDRGSYEQYF
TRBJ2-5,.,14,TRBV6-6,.,TGTGCCAGCAGTTACTCCCCTAGACAAGAGACCCAGTACTTC,CASSYSPRQETQYF
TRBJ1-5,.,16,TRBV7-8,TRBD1,TGTGCCAGCAGCTTAGAGAAGGGGGCAGGCAATCAGCCCCAGCATTTT,CASSLEKGAGNQPQHF
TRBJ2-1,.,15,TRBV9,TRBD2,TGTGCCAGCAGCGGCGCGGGGGTTTCCTACAATGAGCAGTTCTTC,CASSGAGVSYNEQFF